The rows below give T cell receptor beta chains drawn from one sample of a study of T-cell reconstitution after alpha-beta-depleted transplantation in children. MiXCR was run by TCRdb on the PCR reads, yielding one entry per CDR3 protein. Of some 640,000 distinct CDR3 sequences in the sample, 16% were seen once. This specimen was PBMCs from the stem cell graft donor, taken from the stem cell graft. The receptors were sampled from a human donor who donated a stem cell graft to a child with acute myeloid leukemia. Both conserved end residues are part of each CDR3. D genes are given only for firm matches. Only part of the rows carry a size: once, few, many, or a class if the clone is expanded.

TRBJ1-1	TRBD1	TRBV5-6	few	CASSLGGQAKAFF	TGTGCCAGCAGCTTGGGGGGACAGGCGAAAGCTTTCTTT
TRBJ2-7	.	TRBV7-2	many	CASSKIPQPYEQYF	TGTGCCAGCAGTAAAATACCACAGCCCTACGAGCAGTACTTC
TRBJ1-1	.	TRBV13	.	CASSLSRGGEAFF	TGTGCCAGCAGCTTAAGTAGGGGAGGTGAAGCTTTCTTT
TRBJ1-1	.	TRBV12-3/TRBV12-4	many	CASLMQGDTEAFF	TGTGCCAGTCTGATGCAGGGCGACACTGAAGCTTTCTTT
TRBJ1-5	.	TRBV20-1	many	CSARVTEVSNQPQHF	TGCAGTGCTAGAGTGACAGAAGTCAGCAATCAGCCCCAGCATTTT
TRBJ1-4	.	TRBV6-1	few	CASSPSGATNEKLFF	TGTGCCAGCAGCCCCTCAGGGGCAACTAATGAAAAACTGTTTTTT
TRBJ2-1	TRBD1	TRBV20-1	many	CSASYTGVGEQFF	TGCAGTGCAAGCTATACAGGGGTGGGTGAGCAGTTCTTC
TRBJ1-4	.	TRBV6-5	.	CASSSPTDSIDEKLFF	TGTGCCAGCAGTTCCCCGACAGACTCTATCGATGAAAAACTGTTTTTT
TRBJ2-3	.	TRBV7-2	many	CASSLDPGTDTQYF	TGTGCCAGCAGCTTAGATCCGGGCACAGATACGCAGTATTTT
TRBJ2-7	.	TRBV24-1	.	CATSDSKSSYEQYF	TGTGCCACCAGTGATTCGAAGAGCTCCTACGAGCAGTACTTC
TRBJ2-5	.	TRBV12-3/TRBV12-4	many	CASSFGTQYF	TGTGCCAGCAGTTTTGGGACCCAGTACTTC
TRBJ2-1	.	TRBV7-9	few	CASSRAGTRVNEQFF	TGTGCCAGCAGCCGCGCGGGAACCAGGGTCAATGAGCAGTTCTTC
TRBJ2-2	TRBD1	TRBV7-2	many	CASSFRDRGTGELFF	TGTGCCAGCAGCTTCCGGGACAGGGGCACCGGGGAGCTGTTTTTT
TRBJ2-2	.	TRBV6-6	many	CASSYHGELFF	TGTGCCAGCAGTTATCACGGGGAGCTGTTTTTT
TRBJ2-5	.	TRBV12-3/TRBV12-4	many	CASSLPLQETQYF	TGTGCCAGCAGTTTACCCCTCCAAGAGACCCAGTACTTC
TRBJ2-1	.	TRBV5-6	many	CASSLGWGRKYEQFF	TGTGCCAGCAGCTTGGGGTGGGGGCGTAAGTATGAGCAGTTCTTC
TRBJ2-5	.	TRBV6-1	many	CATWGSGPQETQYF	TGTGCCACCTGGGGGAGCGGGCCGCAAGAGACCCAGTACTTC
TRBJ1-5	TRBD1	TRBV28	few	CASRLSGGRSQPQHF	TGTGCCAGCAGATTGTCAGGGGGCAGGAGTCAGCCCCAGCATTTT
TRBJ1-5	TRBD1	TRBV5-6	many	CASSFTGGVNQPQHF	TGTGCCAGCAGCTTTACAGGGGGCGTCAATCAGCCCCAGCATTTT
TRBJ1-3	TRBD1	TRBV20-1	.	CCARDLRDSGLGTIYF	TGCTGTGCCCGAGATCTCCGGGACAGTGGTTTGGGCACCATATATTTT
TRBJ2-2	.	TRBV29-1	few	CSVTFTGNTGELFF	TGCAGCGTTACATTTACCGGGAACACCGGGGAGCTGTTTTTT
TRBJ1-2	.	TRBV6-5	.	CASSYSRGFPDYGYTF	TGTGCCAGCAGTTACTCGAGGGGGTTTCCTGACTATGGCTACACCTTC
TRBJ2-6	TRBD1	TRBV20-1	few	CSAWGQGALSGANVLTF	TGCAGTGCTTGGGGCCAGGGGGCGCTCTCTGGGGCCAACGTCCTGACTTTC
TRBJ2-7	.	TRBV7-2	many	CASSLVLTYEQYF	TGTGCCAGCAGCTTAGTACTTACCTACGAGCAGTACTTC
TRBJ2-2	.	TRBV7-3	few	CASSSASAGGELFF	TGTGCCAGCAGCTCCGCCTCGGCCGGCGGGGAGCTGTTTTTT
TRBJ2-7	TRBD2	TRBV9	.	CASSSRASGGIEQYF	TGTGCCAGCAGCTCGCGGGCCAGCGGGGGGATCGAGCAGTACTTC
TRBJ2-1	TRBD2	TRBV20-1	.	CCASPLRAGGRGDEQFF	TGCTGTGCTAGCCCCCTCCGGGCGGGGGGTAGAGGCGATGAGCAGTTCTTC
TRBJ2-1	.	TRBV6-2/TRBV6-3	few	CASTGRVNEQFF	TGTGCCAGCACCGGCAGGGTCAATGAGCAGTTCTTC
TRBJ2-1	TRBD2	TRBV11-1	few	CASSKGLAENEQFF	TGTGCCAGCAGTAAGGGACTAGCCGAAAATGAGCAGTTCTTC
TRBJ1-1	.	TRBV7-9	few	CASSLAREPEAFF	TGTGCCAGCAGCTTAGCCAGGGAGCCTGAAGCTTTCTTT
TRBJ2-5	TRBD2	TRBV29-1	many	CSVCVSGGQETQYF	TGCAGCGTCTGCGTGAGCGGGGGCCAAGAGACCCAGTACTTC
TRBJ2-1	.	TRBV20-1	many	CSATVSYNEQFF	TGCAGTGCTACTGTGTCCTACAATGAGCAGTTCTTC
TRBJ1-5	.	TRBV20-1	.	CCARLFPGPRNNNQPQHF	TGCTGTGCTAGACTATTCCCCGGGCCCCGGAATAACAATCAGCCCCAGCATTTT
TRBJ2-5	TRBD1	TRBV7-2	few	CASSPGQGPTETQYF	TGTGCCAGCAGCCCCGGACAGGGACCAACGGAGACCCAGTACTTC
TRBJ2-7	.	TRBV20-1	many	CSASEDGYEQYF	TGCAGTGCTAGCGAGGACGGATACGAGCAGTACTTC